The 22 T cell receptor beta chains listed next were all sequenced from one sample in a study of CD8+ T cells in alopecia areata. Treatment defined: oral pan-JAK inhibitor, 5-10 mg twice daily. Following RNA extraction, reverse transcription yielded cDNA that acted as the sequencing template. Assay: immunoSEQ multiplex PCR; the TCRdb copy retains only in-frame clones and omits some. The table has about 210,000 clones, approximately 45% seen once; the top ten hold approximately 2.4%. Sequencing was performed on CD4+ T cells sorted from blood, taken at approximately week 36, from a patient treated with tofacitinib. All receptors derive from a human donor with alopecia areata.

The J gene is TRBJ2-1, the V gene TRBV2; 10 nucleotides align to TRBD1. The CDR3 runs to 12 residues. CDR1 is SNHLY and CDR2 is FYNNEI in the germline V gene. Trimming took 8 bases from V and 7 from J; bases not matched to a gene: 2. CDR3: CASQGQGNEQFF. CDR3 DNA sequence: TGTGCCAGCCAGGGACAGGGGAATGAGCAGTTCTTC. Filled out from reference TRBV2 and TRBJ2-1, the complete variable domain reads EPEVTQTPSHQVTQMGQEVILRCVPISNHLYFYWYRQILGQKVEFLVSFYNNEISEKSEIFDDQFSVERPDGSNFTLKIRSTKLEDSAMYFCASQGQGNEQFFGPGTRLTVL.

This sequence joins TRBV14 and TRBJ2-3; D is undetermined. Germline-derived CDR1 and CDR2 are SGHDN and FVKESK. V was cut by 1 base and J by 2 bases, with 22 bases left in between. This CDR3 contains 19 residues. CDR3 amino acids: CASSQGTARSFDHTDTQYF. The CDR3 DNA follows: TGTGCCAGCAGCCAAGGGACCGCTCGCTCCTTCGACCACACAGATACGCAGTATTTT.

There are a few counts of this clone. The rearrangement uses TRBV25-1 and TRBJ2-4; 8 positions match TRBD1. The trim removed 4 bases at V and 5 bases at J, leaving 4 bases unmatched. This CDR3 has 14 residues. CDR1 and CDR2 (germline): MGHDK, SYGVNS. As DNA, the CDR3 is TGTGCCAGCAGTGGTGACAGGGGTCAAAACATTCAGTACTTC. Residues: CASSGDRGQNIQYF.

This chain connects TRBV25-1 to TRBJ1-2, with no clear D. CDR3 length equals 14 residues. With 4 bases removed from V and 5 bases from J, the gap between germline ends came to 14 bases. Germline V CDR1 and CDR2: MGHDK, SYGVNS. The chain's CDR3 is CASSGAGNEYGYTF. DNA for the CDR3: TGTGCCAGCAGTGGGGCCGGAAACGAGTATGGCTACACCTTC.

Comment on this clone: An end of the junction differs from the germline gene, which may be a read error. The sample contains more than one DNA sequence encoding this CDR3. The rearrangement joins TRBV30 to TRBJ1-1; a possible D gene is TRBD1 (6 bases). Germline-derived CDR1 and CDR2 are GTSNPN and SVGIG (reference sequence). The CDR3 totals 13 residues. The CDR3 protein is CACQPLGGFEAFF. The CDR3, as DNA: TGTGCCTGTCAACCCTTGGGGGGCTTTGAAGCCTTCTTT.

This clone was seen a handful of times. The chain links TRBV28 to TRBJ2-7; D possibly corresponds to TRBD1 (6 bases). This CDR3 comprises 13 residues. CDR1 MDHEN and CDR2 SYDVKM come from the germline V gene. Trimming took 9 bases from V and 3 from J, leaving 15 bases between them. The CDR3 sequence is CASGDTGNYEQYF. The CDR3 DNA is TGTGCCAGTGGGGACACCGGGAACTACGAGCAGTACTTC.

The chain has TRBV4-2 and TRBJ1-1; 7 nucleotides match TRBD1. The V segment lost 5 bases and the J segment 4 bases; nucleotides outside the gene matches: 4. CDR1 LGHNA and CDR2 YNFKEQ come from the germline V gene. The CDR3 loop spans 13 amino acids. CDR3 coding DNA: TGTGCCAGCAGCAGGCCAGGGGGCACTGAAGCTTTCTTT. The encoded protein is CASSRPGGTEAFF.

In its sample, this clone was seen a few times. V is TRBV15 and J is TRBJ1-4, with D possibly matching TRBD1 (5 bases). CDR1 and CDR2 from the germline V gene are LNHNV and YYDKDF (reference sequence). Trimming pared 3 bases from V and 5 bases from J, leaving 13 bases between. This CDR3 comprises 15 residues. CDR3 nucleotide sequence: TGTGCCACCAGCAGTCGAATGGGGGGAAATGAAAAACTGTTTTTT. This encodes CATSSRMGGNEKLFF.

V gene TRBV15 combines with J gene TRBJ1-2, with 9 bases aligning to TRBD1. Unmatched junction bases numbered 9, after V lost 9 bases and J lost 7 bases. Germline CDR1 reads LNHNV; CDR2 reads YYDKDF (reference sequence). The length of the CDR3 is 13 residues. This CDR3 reads CATSRTGEGGYTF. CDR3 sequence (DNA): TGTGCCACGTCCCGGACAGGGGAAGGTGGCTACACCTTC.

This clone was detected only a few times. This sequence joins TRBV7-9 and TRBJ1-1, with D unclear. CDR3 length: 13 residues. V was pared by 4 bases and J by 11 bases, with 17 bases between. The V gene's germline CDR1 is SEHNR and CDR2 FQNEAQ (reference sequence). The DNA of the CDR3 is TGTGCCAGCAGCTCCCCCCGGACCCTATGGGCTTTCTTT. Encoded protein: CASSSPRTLWAFF.

The rearrangement joins TRBV30 to TRBJ1-1; D is possibly TRBD1 (5 bases). The germline CDR1 and CDR2 sequences are GTSNPN and SVGIG (reference sequence). The V gene lost 2 bases and the J gene lost 13 bases, with 14 bases spanning the gap. The CDR3 consists of 11 residues. The CDR3 nucleotides are TGTGCCTGGAGTCCCCCCAGGGAGGGTTTCTTT. This encodes CAWSPPREGFF.

The sample holds one count of this clone. The genes are TRBV25-1 and TRBJ2-7; D ambiguous. This CDR3 is built from 13 residues. The V gene lost 4 bases and the J gene lost 0 bases, with 7 bases spanning the gap. The germline gives CDR1 MGHDK, CDR2 SYGVNS. CDR3 in amino acids: CASSVGTSYEQYF. CDR3 coding DNA: TGTGCCAGCAGTGTGGGCACCTCCTACGAGCAGTACTTC.

The chain is built from TRBV7-2 and TRBJ1-1; a weak D match, TRBD1 (5 bases). Germline V CDR1 and CDR2: SGHTA, FQGNSA. V was cut by 5 bases and J by 5 bases, with 15 bases left in between. The CDR3 has 14 amino acids. CDR3 DNA: TGTGCCAGCAGCCCAGGGTCGGGATGGACTGAAGCTTTCTTT. It translates to CASSPGSGWTEAFF.

The chain is built from TRBV13 and TRBJ2-7; unclear D gene. Per the germline V gene, CDR1 is PRHDT and CDR2 is FYEKMQ (reference sequence). Trimming shortened V by 5 bases and J by 0 bases, and 17 bases separated the two germline ends. This CDR3 contains 16 residues. The chain's CDR3 is CASSRGLAGYSYEQYF. The DNA of the CDR3 is TGTGCCAGCAGCCGCGGCTTGGCAGGATACTCCTACGAGCAGTACTTC.

This chain joins TRBV27 and TRBJ2-7; 10 bases agree with TRBD1. The germline V gene encodes CDR1 MNHEY and CDR2 SMNVEV (reference sequence). The length of the CDR3 is 14 residues. The ends lost 6 bases at V and 5 bases at J; junction bases unmatched: 7. CDR3 sequence: CASSPRQGAHEQYF. The CDR3 DNA reads TGTGCCAGCAGCCCGAGACAGGGGGCTCACGAGCAGTACTTC.

The CDR3 loop is CSAREGHQPQHF. DNA of the CDR3: TGCAGCGCCCGGGAGGGCCATCAGCCCCAGCATTTT. The V call is TRBV29-1, the J call TRBJ1-5; no clear D gene. Looked up from germline, CDR1 is SQVTM and CDR2 is ANQGSEA. The CDR3 consists of 12 residues. Trimming left V 7 bases short and J 5 bases short, with 12 bases between. The complete variable domain, with remaining parts taken from reference TRBV29-1 and TRBJ1-5, reads SAVISQKPSRDICQRGTSLTIQCQVDSQVTMMFWYRQQPGQSLTLIATANQGSEATYESGFVIDKFPISRPNLTFSTLTVSNMSPEDSSIYLCSAREGHQPQHFGDGTRLSIL.

V usage is TRBV7-3 and J usage is TRBJ2-3; TRBD2 matches 10 bases. The germline V gene has CDR1 SGHTA and CDR2 FQGTGA. V was clipped by 2 bases and J by 0 bases; unmatched bases: 2. CDR3 length equals 16 residues. The DNA for the CDR3 is TGTGCCAGCAGCTTAGGACTAGCGGCTAGCACAGATACGCAGTATTTT. Translating it yields CASSLGLAASTDTQYF.

This clone was seen repeatedly, ten times or more. V is TRBV11-2 and J is TRBJ2-1; no reliable D call. CDR1 is SGHAT and CDR2 is FQNNGV in the germline V gene. V lost 4 bases, J lost 3 bases, and 7 bases lay in between. The CDR3 is 13 amino acids. CDR3 sequence: CASSSELYNEQFF. As DNA, the CDR3 is TGTGCCAGCAGCTCCGAGCTCTACAATGAGCAGTTCTTC.

This clone has more than one count but fewer than ten. The rearrangement uses TRBV7-2 and TRBJ2-7, with 8 bases fitting TRBD2. The CDR3 runs 14 residues. Germline trimming cut 5 bases from V and 3 bases from J; bases unmatched to any gene: 6. Germline V CDR1 and CDR2: SGHTA, FQGNSA. This chain's CDR3 is CASSRSGGIYEQYF. Written as DNA, the CDR3 is TGTGCCAGCAGCCGGTCGGGAGGGATCTACGAGCAGTACTTC.

The chain joins TRBV30 to TRBJ1-4; D perhaps matches TRBD1 (6 bases). Germline loops: CDR1 GTSNPN, CDR2 SVGIG (reference sequence). The CDR3 is made up of 15 amino acids. V lost 2 bases to trimming and J lost 6 bases, with 16 bases between them. The CDR3 reads CAWSPTGTWDEKLFF. CDR3 coding DNA: TGTGCCTGGAGTCCAACAGGGACTTGGGATGAAAAACTGTTTTTT.

As DNA, the CDR3 is TGTGCCTGGAGTGTAGCCGCTTTGAACACTGAAGCTTTCTTT. Its translation is CAWSVAALNTEAFF. The J gene is TRBJ1-1, the V gene TRBV30, with D hard to call. The germline gives CDR1 GTSNPN, CDR2 SVGIG (reference sequence). There are 14 residues in the CDR3. Trimming removed 0 bases from V and 0 bases from J, with 8 bases in between.

About this clone: One junction end does not reproduce the germline sequence, and a read error may be involved. V usage is TRBV4-3 and J usage is TRBJ2-7; no clear D. The length of the CDR3 is 13 residues. CDR1 is LGHNA, CDR2 YSLEER, per germline. The CDR3 sequence is CASSPDRWAGLNF. CDR3 nucleotide sequence: TGCGCCAGCAGCCCCGATCGATGGGCAGGTTTAAACTTC.